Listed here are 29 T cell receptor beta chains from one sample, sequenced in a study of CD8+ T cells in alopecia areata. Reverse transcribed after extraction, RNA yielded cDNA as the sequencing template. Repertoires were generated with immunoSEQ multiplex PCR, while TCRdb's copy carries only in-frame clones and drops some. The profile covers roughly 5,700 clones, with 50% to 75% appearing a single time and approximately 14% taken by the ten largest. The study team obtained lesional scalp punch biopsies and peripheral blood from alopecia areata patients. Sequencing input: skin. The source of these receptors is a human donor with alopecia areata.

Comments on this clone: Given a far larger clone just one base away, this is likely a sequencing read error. The CDR3 loop is CASSLGERETQYF. The CDR3 DNA follows: TGTGCCAGCAGCTTGGGTGAGCGAGAGACCCAGTACTTC. The chain couples TRBV5-4 to TRBJ2-5; D is uncertain. The V and J ends lost 0 bases and 4 bases respectively, with 7 bases between them. This CDR3 is 13 amino acids long. Germline assignment: CDR1 SGHNT and CDR2 YYREEE (reference sequence).

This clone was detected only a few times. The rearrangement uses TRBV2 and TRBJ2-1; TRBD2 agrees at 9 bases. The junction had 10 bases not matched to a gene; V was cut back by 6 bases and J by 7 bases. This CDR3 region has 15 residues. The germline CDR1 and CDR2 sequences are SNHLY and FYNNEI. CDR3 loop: CASSSPGLALNEQFF. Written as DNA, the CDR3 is TGTGCCAGCAGCTCGCCGGGACTAGCCCTAAATGAGCAGTTCTTC.

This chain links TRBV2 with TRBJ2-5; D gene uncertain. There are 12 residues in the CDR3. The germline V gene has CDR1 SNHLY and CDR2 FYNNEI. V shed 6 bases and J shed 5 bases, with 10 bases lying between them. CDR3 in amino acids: CASRIMSETQYF. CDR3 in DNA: TGTGCCAGCAGAATAATGAGTGAGACCCAGTACTTC.

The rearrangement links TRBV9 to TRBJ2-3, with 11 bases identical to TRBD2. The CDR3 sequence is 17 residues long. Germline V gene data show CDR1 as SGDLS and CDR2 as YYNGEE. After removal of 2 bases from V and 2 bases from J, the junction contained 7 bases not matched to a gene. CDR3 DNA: TGTGCCAGCAGCGTCCTCGGGGGACTAGCGGTCACAGATACGCAGTATTTT. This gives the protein CASSVLGGLAVTDTQYF.

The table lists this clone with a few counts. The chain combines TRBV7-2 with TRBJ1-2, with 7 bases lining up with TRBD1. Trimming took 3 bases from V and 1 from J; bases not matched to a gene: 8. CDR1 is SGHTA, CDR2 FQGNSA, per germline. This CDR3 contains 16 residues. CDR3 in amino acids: CASSLVTGVVNYGYTF. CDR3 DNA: TGTGCCAGCAGCTTGGTCACAGGGGTGGTTAACTATGGCTACACCTTC.

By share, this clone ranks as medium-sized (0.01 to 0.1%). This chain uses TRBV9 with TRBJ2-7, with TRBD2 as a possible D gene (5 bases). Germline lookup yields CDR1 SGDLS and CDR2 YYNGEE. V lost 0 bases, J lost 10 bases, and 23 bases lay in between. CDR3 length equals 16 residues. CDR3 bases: TGTGCCAGCAGCGTAGTATCTCATGCTAGCCCCGCGGATCAGTACTTC. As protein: CASSVVSHASPADQYF.

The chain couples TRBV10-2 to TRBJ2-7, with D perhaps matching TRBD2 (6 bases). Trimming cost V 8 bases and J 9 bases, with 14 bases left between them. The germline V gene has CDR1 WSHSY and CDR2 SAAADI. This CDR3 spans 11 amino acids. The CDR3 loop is CASGFFGGQYF. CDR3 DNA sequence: TGCGCCAGCGGGTTTTTCGGGGGGCAGTACTTC.

Here the CDR3 DNA reads TGTGCCAGCAGCCGACTTTCCGGGACTAGTTCCGAGCAGTACTTC. It encodes CASSRLSGTSSEQYF. The chain carries TRBV14 and TRBJ2-7; 8 bases map to TRBD2. Germline trimming cut 4 bases from V and 6 bases from J; bases unmatched to any gene: 11. Germline assignment: CDR1 SGHDN and CDR2 FVKESK. The CDR3 spans 15 residues.

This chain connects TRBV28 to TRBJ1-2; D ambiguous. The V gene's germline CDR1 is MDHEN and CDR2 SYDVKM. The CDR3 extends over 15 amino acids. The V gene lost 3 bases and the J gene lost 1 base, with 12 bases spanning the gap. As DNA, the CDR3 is TGTGCCAGCAGTTTGGGTATGAGTTATAACTATGGCTACACCTTC. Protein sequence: CASSLGMSYNYGYTF.

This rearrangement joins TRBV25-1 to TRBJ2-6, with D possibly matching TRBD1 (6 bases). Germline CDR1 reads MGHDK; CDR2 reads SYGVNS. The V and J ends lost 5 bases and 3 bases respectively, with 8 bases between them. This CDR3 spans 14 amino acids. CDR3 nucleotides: TGTGCCAGCAGTCACAGGGATGGGGCCAACGTCCTGACTTTC. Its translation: CASSHRDGANVLTF.

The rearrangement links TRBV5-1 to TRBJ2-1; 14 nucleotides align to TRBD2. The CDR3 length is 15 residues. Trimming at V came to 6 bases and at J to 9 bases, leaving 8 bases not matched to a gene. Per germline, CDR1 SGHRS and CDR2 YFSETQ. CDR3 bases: TGCGCCAGCAATCCCGGGACTAGCGGGGGTGGTGAGCAGTTCTTC. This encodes CASNPGTSGGGEQFF. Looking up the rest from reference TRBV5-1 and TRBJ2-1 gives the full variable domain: KAGVTQTPRYLIKTRGQQVTLSCSPISGHRSVSWYQQTPGQGLQFLFEYFSETQRNKGNFPGRFSGRQFSNSRSEMNVSTLELGDSALYLCASNPGTSGGGEQFFGPGTRLTVL.

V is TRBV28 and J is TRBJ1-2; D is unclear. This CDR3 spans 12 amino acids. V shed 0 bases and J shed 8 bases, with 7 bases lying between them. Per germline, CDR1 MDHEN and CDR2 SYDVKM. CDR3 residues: CASSLWADGYTF. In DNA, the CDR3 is TGTGCCAGCAGTTTATGGGCTGACGGCTACACCTTC.

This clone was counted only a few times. Written as DNA, the CDR3 is TGTGCCAGCAGATTACAGGGGACTAGCGGCAGTGAGCAGTTCTTC. This gives the protein CASRLQGTSGSEQFF. The chain combines TRBV6-1 with TRBJ2-1, with 11 nucleotides matching TRBD2. This CDR3 contains 15 residues. Losses at the gene ends were 6 bases for V and 9 bases for J; bases not matched to a gene: 10. Germline CDR1 is MNHNS and CDR2 is SASEGT.

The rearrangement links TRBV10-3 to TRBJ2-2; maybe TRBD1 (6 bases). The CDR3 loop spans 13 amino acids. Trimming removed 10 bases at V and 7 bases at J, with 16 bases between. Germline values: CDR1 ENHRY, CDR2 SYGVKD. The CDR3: CASLGQYNGELFF. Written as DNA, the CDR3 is TGTGCCAGCCTAGGACAGTATAACGGGGAGCTGTTTTTT.

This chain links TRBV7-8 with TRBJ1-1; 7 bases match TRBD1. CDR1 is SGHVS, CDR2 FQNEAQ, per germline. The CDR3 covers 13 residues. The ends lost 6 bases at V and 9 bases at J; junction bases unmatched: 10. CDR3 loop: CASSTDRGPKAFF. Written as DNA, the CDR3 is TGTGCCAGCAGTACCGATAGGGGGCCGAAAGCTTTCTTT.

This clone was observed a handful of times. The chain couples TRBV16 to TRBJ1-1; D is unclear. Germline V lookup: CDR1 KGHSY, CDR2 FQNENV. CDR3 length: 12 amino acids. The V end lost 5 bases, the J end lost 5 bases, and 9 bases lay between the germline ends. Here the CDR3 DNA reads TGTGCCAGCAGCTCGGGAGGGACTGAAGCTTTCTTT. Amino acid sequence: CASSSGGTEAFF.

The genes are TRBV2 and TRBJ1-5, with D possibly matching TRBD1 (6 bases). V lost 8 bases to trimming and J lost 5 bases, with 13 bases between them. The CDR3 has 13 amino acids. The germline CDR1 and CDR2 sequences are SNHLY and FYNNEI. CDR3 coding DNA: TGTGCCAGCCATGACAGGAGTTATCAGCCCCAGCATTTT. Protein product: CASHDRSYQPQHF.

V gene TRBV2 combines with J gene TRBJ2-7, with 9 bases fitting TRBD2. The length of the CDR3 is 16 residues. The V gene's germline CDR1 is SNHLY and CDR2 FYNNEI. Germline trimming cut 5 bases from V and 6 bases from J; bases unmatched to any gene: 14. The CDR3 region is CASSTVSGTSRSEQYF. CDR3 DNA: TGTGCCAGCAGTACTGTTTCCGGGACTAGCAGATCCGAGCAGTACTTC.

The CDR3 coding sequence is TGTGCCAGCAGCTTGACAGGCAGCTCCTACGAGCAGTACTTC. Translated: CASSLTGSSYEQYF. The chain couples TRBV7-9 to TRBJ2-7; TRBD1 is a possible D gene (6 bases). CDR1 and CDR2 from the germline V gene are SEHNR and FQNEAQ (reference sequence). CDR3 size: 14 residues. Trimming took off 3 bases at V and 0 bases at J, with 9 bases between the two ends.

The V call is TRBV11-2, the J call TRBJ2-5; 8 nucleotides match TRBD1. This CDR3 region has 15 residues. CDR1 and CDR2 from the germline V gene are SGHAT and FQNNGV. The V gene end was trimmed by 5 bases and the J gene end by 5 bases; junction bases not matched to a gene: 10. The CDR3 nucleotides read TGTGCCAGCAGCCCGAGACAGGGGCGAGGGGAGACCCAGTACTTC. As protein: CASSPRQGRGETQYF.

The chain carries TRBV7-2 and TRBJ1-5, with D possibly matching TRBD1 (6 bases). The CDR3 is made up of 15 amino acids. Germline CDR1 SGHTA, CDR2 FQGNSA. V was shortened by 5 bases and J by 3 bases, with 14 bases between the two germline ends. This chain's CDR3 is CASSAQGTVNQPQHF. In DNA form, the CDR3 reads TGTGCCAGCAGCGCCCAGGGGACCGTCAATCAGCCCCAGCATTTT.

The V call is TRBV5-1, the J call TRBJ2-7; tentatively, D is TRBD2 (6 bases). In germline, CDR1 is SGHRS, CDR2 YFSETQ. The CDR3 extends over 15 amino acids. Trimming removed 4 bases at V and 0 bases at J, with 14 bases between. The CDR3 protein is CASSPRGSGSYEQYF. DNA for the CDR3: TGCGCCAGCAGCCCCCGGGGTAGCGGCTCCTACGAGCAGTACTTC.

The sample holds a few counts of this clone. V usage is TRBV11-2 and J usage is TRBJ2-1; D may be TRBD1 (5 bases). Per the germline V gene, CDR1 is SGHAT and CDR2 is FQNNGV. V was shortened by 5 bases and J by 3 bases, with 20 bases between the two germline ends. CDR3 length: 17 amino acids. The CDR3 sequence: CASSQGAWLSSYNEQFF. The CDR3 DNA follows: TGTGCCAGCAGCCAAGGGGCTTGGCTATCTAGCTACAATGAGCAGTTCTTC.

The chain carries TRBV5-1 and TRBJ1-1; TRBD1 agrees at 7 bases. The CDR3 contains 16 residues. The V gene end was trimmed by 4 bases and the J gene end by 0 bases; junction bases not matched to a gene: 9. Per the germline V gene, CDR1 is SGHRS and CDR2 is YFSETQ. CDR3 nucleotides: TGCGCCAGCAGCCCTCGGGACAGCCTAATGAACACTGAAGCTTTCTTT. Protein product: CASSPRDSLMNTEAFF.

CDR3 region: CASSRDANYEQYF. The DNA for the CDR3 is TGTGCCAGCAGTCGAGACGCGAATTACGAGCAGTACTTC. The chain combines TRBV6-1 with TRBJ2-5; D uncertain. The DNA matches TRBJ2-7 better at its end, which makes the J call doubtful. There are 13 residues in the CDR3. Germline CDR1 MNHNS, CDR2 SASEGT.

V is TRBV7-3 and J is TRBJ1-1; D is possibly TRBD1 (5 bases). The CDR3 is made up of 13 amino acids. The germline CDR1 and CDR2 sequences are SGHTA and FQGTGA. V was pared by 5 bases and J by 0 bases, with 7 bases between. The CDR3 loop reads CASSRDVNTEAFF. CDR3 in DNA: TGTGCCAGCAGCCGGGACGTGAACACTGAAGCTTTCTTT.

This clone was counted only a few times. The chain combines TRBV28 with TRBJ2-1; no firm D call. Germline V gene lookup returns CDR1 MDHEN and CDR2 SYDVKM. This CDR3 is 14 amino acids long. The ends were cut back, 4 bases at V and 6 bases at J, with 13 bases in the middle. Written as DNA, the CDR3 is TGTGCCAGCAGTTGGGCCCTTCAGGCCAATGAGCAGTTCTTC. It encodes CASSWALQANEQFF.

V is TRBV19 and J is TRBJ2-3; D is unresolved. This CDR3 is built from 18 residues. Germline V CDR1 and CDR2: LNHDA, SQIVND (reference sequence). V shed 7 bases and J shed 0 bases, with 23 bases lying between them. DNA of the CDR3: TGTGCCAGTACCCTAAGATCCCCTGTAGCCTCTAGCACAGATACGCAGTATTTT. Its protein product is CASTLRSPVASSTDTQYF.

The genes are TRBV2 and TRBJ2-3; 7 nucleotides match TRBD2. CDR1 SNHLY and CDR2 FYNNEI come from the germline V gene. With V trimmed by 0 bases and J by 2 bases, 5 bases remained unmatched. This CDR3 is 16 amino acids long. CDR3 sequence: CASSEAGGALTDTQYF. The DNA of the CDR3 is TGTGCCAGCAGTGAAGCGGGAGGGGCCCTCACAGATACGCAGTATTTT.